This T cell receptor (beta chain) was identified in a study of OX40 agonist ivuxolimab in advanced cancers. Study-wide context: The treatment was a fully human IgG2 OX40 agonist, ivuxolimab.

The CDR3 extends over 14 amino acids. Trimming took off 3 bases at V and 5 bases at J, with 14 bases between the two ends. This clone has only one observation. Its matching antigen is unknown. Libraries were prepared by immunoSEQ multiplex PCR; TCRdb keeps only in-frame clonotypes and omits some of them. The sample includes tens of thousands of clones, around 85% seen only once; the top ten take about 4%. Study observations and caveats: CD4+ and CD8+ T cells in blood underwent clonal expansion by week 6 at 0.1 to 3.0 mg/kg. Normalized T-cell clonal expansion was also low in some nonresponders.

The chain links TRBV5-3 to TRBJ2-5; D is perhaps TRBD1 (6 bases). TRBV5-3 is flagged as an ORF with uncertain function. The sample in question was CD4+ or CD8+ T cells sorted from blood, obtained in a trial of the OX40 agonist ivuxolimab. The sequence derives from an adult with an advanced solid tumor such as melanoma, head and neck, liver or kidney cancer. CDR3 DNA sequence: TGTGCCAGAAGCTCGAAGGACAGACGGGAGACCCAGTACTTC. Amino acids: CARSSKDRRETQYF.